A single sample gave rise to the 10 T cell receptor beta chains below, sequenced in a study of Ad26.COV2.S vaccination and SARS-CoV-2 variants. Treatment denoted: roughly 20 received Ad26.COV2.S at low or high dose, single or two shots; 5 received placebo; per-sample allocation not given. Sampling occurred on day 63 after the first vaccine or placebo injection. Repertoires were generated with immunoSEQ multiplex PCR, while TCRdb's copy carries only in-frame clones and drops some. The table lists hundreds of thousands of clones, approximately 92% of them singletons. The sample in question was peripheral blood, obtained in a trial of Ad26.COV2.S vaccine versus placebo. Source of these receptors: a person between 18 and 65 years old who received the Ad26.COV2.S COVID-19 vaccine or a placebo.

The chain is built from TRBV10-1 and TRBJ2-5; 9 nucleotides align to TRBD1. The junction had 7 bases not matched to a gene; V was cut back by 6 bases and J by 8 bases. The CDR3 covers 13 residues. Germline V CDR1 and CDR2: WNHNN, SYGVQD (reference sequence). CDR3 DNA: TGCGCCAGCAGCCTGGGACAGGGTCTTACCCAGTACTTC. Its protein is CASSLGQGLTQYF.

This clone was detected once. V usage is TRBV4-3 and J usage is TRBJ2-3; 7 bases fit TRBD2. Germline V gives CDR1 LGHNA, CDR2 YSLEER. The V gene end was trimmed by 0 bases and the J gene end by 1 base; junction bases not matched to a gene: 7. The CDR3 runs to 17 residues. The CDR3 nucleotides read TGCGCCAGCAGCCAAGATTGGGGGAGGGTGGGCACAGATACGCAGTATTTT. It yields the protein CASSQDWGRVGTDTQYF.

The rearrangement uses TRBV12-3 or TRBV12-4 and TRBJ2-2; D gene ambiguous. The V gene lost 3 bases and the J gene lost 6 bases, with 5 bases spanning the gap. The CDR3 is 12 amino acids. CDR3 sequence (DNA): TGTGCCAGCAGTTTTAGTCCCGGGGAGCTGTTTTTT. The encoded protein is CASSFSPGELFF.

V and J are TRBV6-2 or TRBV6-3 and TRBJ2-5, with D tentatively TRBD1 or TRBD2 (5 bases each). This CDR3 is built from 15 residues. Between the trimmed V and J ends, which lost 5 bases and 5 bases, there was a span of 18 bases. CDR1 is MNHEY, CDR2 SVGEGT, per germline. The DNA of the CDR3 is TGTGCCAGCAGTCCCCGGGGCGGTAGCACTGAGACCCAGTACTTC. This codes for CASSPRGGSTETQYF.

This sequence joins TRBV28 and TRBJ2-3; the D is unclear. Germline lookup yields CDR1 MDHEN and CDR2 SYDVKM. CDR3 length equals 15 residues. Deletions cut 4 bases from V and 0 bases from J, with 11 bases between. For the CDR3, the DNA is TGTGCCAGCAGTTCCCAAACTTCTAGCACAGATACGCAGTATTTT. It translates to CASSSQTSSTDTQYF. Combining the CDR3 with reference TRBV28 and TRBJ2-3 gives the whole variable domain DVKVTQSSRYLVKRTGEKVFLECVQDMDHENMFWYRQDPGLGLRLIYFSYDVKMKEKGDIPEGYSVSREKKERFSLILESASTNQTSMYLCASSSQTSSTDTQYFGPGTRLTVL.

The V call is TRBV28, the J call TRBJ1-2; D not certain. The CDR3 has 13 residues. Looked up from germline, CDR1 is MDHEN and CDR2 is SYDVKM. Trimming shortened V by 1 base and J by 8 bases, and 11 bases separated the two germline ends. CDR3 sequence reads: CASSLSAAFGYTF. Written as DNA, the CDR3 is TGTGCCAGCAGTTTATCGGCAGCCTTCGGCTACACCTTC.

J is TRBJ2-2 and V is TRBV30; 8 positions agree with TRBD2. J lost 9 bases, V lost 4 bases, and 10 bases had no gene match. Per germline, CDR1 GTSNPN and CDR2 SVGIG (reference sequence). The CDR3 sequence is 14 residues long. Here the CDR3 DNA reads TGTGCCTGGAAAAAAGCGGGAGAAGGAAGGGAGCTGTTTTTT. It encodes CAWKKAGEGRELFF.

The sample holds one count of this clone. The chain couples TRBV7-8 to TRBJ1-6; D remains ambiguous. V lost 1 base to trimming and J lost 7 bases, with 8 bases between them. Germline V gene data show CDR1 as SGHVS and CDR2 as FQNEAQ. The CDR3 runs 14 residues. The CDR3 bases are TGTGCCAGCAGCTTAGTGGCCCGCAATTCACCCCTCCACTTT. It specifies CASSLVARNSPLHF.

This clone was seen once. Written as DNA, the CDR3 is TGTGCCAGCAGTGACCGCCCGAGCTATGGCTACACCTTC. Translating it yields CASSDRPSYGYTF. The chain combines TRBV25-1 with TRBJ1-2; D is unresolved. Germline-derived CDR1 and CDR2 are MGHDK and SYGVNS. The CDR3 covers 13 residues. The V and J ends lost 3 bases and 4 bases respectively, with 9 bases between them.

The gene calls are TRBV29-1 and TRBJ1-1; no firm D call. CDR3 size: 12 residues. Germline lookup yields CDR1 SQVTM and CDR2 ANQGSEA. The V end lost 7 bases, the J end lost 0 bases, and 9 bases lay between the germline ends. CDR3 region: CSAIPVNTEAFF. DNA for the CDR3: TGCAGCGCCATCCCAGTGAACACTGAAGCTTTCTTT.